A selection of T cell receptor beta chains follows, all from one sample in a study of T cell responses to AZD1222 COVID-19 vaccine. Clones were read by immunoSEQ multiplex PCR, and TCRdb kept only the in-frame ones, dropping some. The sample has 40,000 to 55,000 clones, around 90% seen once; the top ten hold approximately 37%. The sequences come from peripheral blood, collected 28 days after the second AZD1222 dose. These receptors all come from an adult who received the AZD1222 COVID-19 vaccine. Each CDR3 is given with its conserved first and last residue. The D gene is left open where the match is weak. Only part of the rows carry a size: once, few, many, or a class if the clone is expanded.

TRBJ2-7 | TRBD1 | TRBV30 | . | TGTGCCTGGCATGGGGTGGACAGGGGGAACACCTACGAGCAGTACTTC | CAWHGVDRGNTYEQYF
TRBJ2-3 | . | TRBV6-6 | . | TGTGCCAGCAGTATTGGACACGGGCCCGCAGATACGCAGTATTTT | CASSIGHGPADTQYF
TRBJ2-7 | TRBD1 | TRBV19 | once | TGTGCCAGTAGTATAGGGACAGGGGTGGAGGAGCAGTACTTC | CASSIGTGVEEQYF
TRBJ1-1 | . | TRBV19 | . | TGTGCCAGTAGTATAGGGGGAGCGATGAACACTGAAGCTTTCTTT | CASSIGGAMNTEAFF
TRBJ2-7 | TRBD1 | TRBV5-4 | . | TGTGCCAGCAGCAACCCCGGGACAGGGGTTTACGAGCAGTACTTC | CASSNPGTGVYEQYF
TRBJ2-2 | . | TRBV12-5 | . | TGTGCTAGTGGTTTCCCTCCAGGTCTTGCGGGCACCGGGGAGCTGTTTTTT | CASGFPPGLAGTGELFF
TRBJ1-5 | TRBD1 | TRBV5-8 | . | TGTGCCAGCAGGCGGGGACAGGGGGCGAACAATCAGCCCCAGCATTTT | CASRRGQGANNQPQHF
TRBJ2-2 | . | TRBV9 | . | TGTGCCAGCAGCGTCGTGACCGGGGAGCTGTTTTTT | CASSVVTGELFF
TRBJ1-1 | . | TRBV7-9 | . | TGTGCCAGCAGCTCCGAACTGGGGACTGAAGCTTTCTTT | CASSSELGTEAFF
TRBJ1-2 | . | TRBV6-1 | . | TGTGCCAGCAGTGAGGGTATGCGTGACTATGGCTACACCTTC | CASSEGMRDYGYTF
TRBJ2-2 | TRBD1 | TRBV19 | few | TGTGCCAGTATCCGGACAGGGGTGAACACCGGGGAGCTGTTTTTT | CASIRTGVNTGELFF
TRBJ2-6 | . | TRBV19 | . | TGTGCCAGTAAGGCGACCACCACCTCTGGGGCCAACGTCCTGACTTTC | CASKATTTSGANVLTF
TRBJ1-6 | . | TRBV5-4 | once | TGTGCCTGTTCTTCCCCTGACTATAATTCACCCCTCCACTTT | CACSSPDYNSPLHF
TRBJ1-1 | . | TRBV7-2 | . | TGTGCCAGCAGCCCGAGGACAGCCCAGAACACTGAAGCTTTCTTT | CASSPRTAQNTEAFF
TRBJ2-3 | TRBD2 | TRBV6-6 | once | TGTGCCAGCAGTTACAAGCGGGGGGGCCGTTCAGATACGCAGTATTTT | CASSYKRGGRSDTQYF
TRBJ1-4 | . | TRBV7-2 | . | TGTGCCAGCAGCTTACGAGGGAGGGAGGAAAAACTGTTTTTT | CASSLRGREEKLFF
TRBJ1-2 | . | TRBV20-1 | . | TGCAGTGCTAGATATCAGAAGGGCTACACCTTC | CSARYQKGYTF
TRBJ2-1 | TRBD1 | TRBV7-9 | . | TGTGCCAGCAGCCCCTCCACAGGGGTCTCGCGGTTCAATGAGCAGTTCTTC | CASSPSTGVSRFNEQFF
TRBJ1-1 | TRBD1 | TRBV19 | . | TGTGCCAGTATCAAGGGGGCTAAGCGGAGCACTGAAGCTTTCTTT | CASIKGAKRSTEAFF
TRBJ1-1 | . | TRBV7-6 | . | TGTGCCAGCAGCTTAGGACAGCTGAACACTGAAGCTTTCTTT | CASSLGQLNTEAFF
TRBJ1-1 | . | TRBV10-3 | . | TGTGCCATCAGCAGGGAGATGAACACTGAAGCTTTCTTT | CAISREMNTEAFF
TRBJ2-3 | . | TRBV4-2 | once | TGTGCCAGCAGCCAAGATCCCCGGGGGACCACAGATACGCAGTATTTT | CASSQDPRGTTDTQYF
TRBJ1-1 | . | TRBV4-1 | . | TGCGCCAGCAGCCAAGAGCTAACTGGACGGCAGAACACTGAAGCTTTCTTT | CASSQELTGRQNTEAFF
TRBJ1-1 | . | TRBV29-1 | . | TGCAGCGCGGATCCGTCTCCGTATGAAGCTTTCTTT | CSADPSPYEAFF
TRBJ1-2 | . | TRBV6-1 | . | TGTGCCAGCAGTGAATTACCGGATAACTATGGCTACACCTTC | CASSELPDNYGYTF
TRBJ2-7 | TRBD2 | TRBV3-1/TRBV3-2 | . | TGTCCCAGCAGCCGGGGCGGGGGGGCCTACGAGCAGTACTTC | CPSSRGGGAYEQYF
TRBJ1-2 | . | TRBV3-1/TRBV3-2 | . | TGTGCCAGCAGCCAAGTGGGCAGGGCCGGCCGCTATGGCTACACCTTC | CASSQVGRAGRYGYTF
TRBJ2-7 | . | TRBV6-1 | . | TGTGCCAGCAGTGAGGGACCAACCTACGAGCAGTACTTC | CASSEGPTYEQYF
TRBJ1-2 | . | TRBV19 | . | TGTGCCAGTAGTCCGGGAGCCTATGGCTACACCTTC | CASSPGAYGYTF
TRBJ1-1 | . | TRBV7-2 | once | TGTGCCAGCAGCTTAGGCTTCTCCACTGAAGCTTTCTTT | CASSLGFSTEAFF
TRBJ1-2 | . | TRBV9 | . | TGTGCCAGCAGCCCGGCGGGGCGGGGCTCAAACTATGGCTACACCTTC | CASSPAGRGSNYGYTF
TRBJ1-3 | . | TRBV7-2 | . | TGTGCCAGCAGCTCCCGGGGGAGCGGAAACACCATATATTTT | CASSSRGSGNTIYF
TRBJ2-7 | TRBD1 | TRBV5-4 | . | TGTGCCAGCAAAGACAGGGCCTCCTACGAGCAGTACTTC | CASKDRASYEQYF
TRBJ2-5 | TRBD2 | TRBV4-1 | . | TGCGCCAGCAGCCAAGATCTAGCGGGGGGTCCGACCCAGTACTTC | CASSQDLAGGPTQYF
TRBJ1-4 | . | TRBV7-9 | . | TGTGCCAGCAGCTCCAGAGAATACGAAAAACTGTTTTTT | CASSSREYEKLFF
TRBJ1-4 | . | TRBV25-1 | once | TGTGCCAGCAGTGAACGTTTTGGCACACTTAATGAAAAACTGTTTTTT | CASSERFGTLNEKLFF
TRBJ1-6 | TRBD1 | TRBV29-1 | . | TGCAGCGCCCAGGGGGGAAATAATTCACCCCTCCACTTT | CSAQGGNNSPLHF
TRBJ1-1 | . | TRBV6-5 | . | TGTGCCAGCAGTTACCCCGGGCGTGAAGCTTTCTTT | CASSYPGREAFF
TRBJ2-6 | . | TRBV5-1 | . | TGCGCCAGCAGCTTGGAAAGCTCTGGGGCCAACGTCCTGACTTTC | CASSLESSGANVLTF